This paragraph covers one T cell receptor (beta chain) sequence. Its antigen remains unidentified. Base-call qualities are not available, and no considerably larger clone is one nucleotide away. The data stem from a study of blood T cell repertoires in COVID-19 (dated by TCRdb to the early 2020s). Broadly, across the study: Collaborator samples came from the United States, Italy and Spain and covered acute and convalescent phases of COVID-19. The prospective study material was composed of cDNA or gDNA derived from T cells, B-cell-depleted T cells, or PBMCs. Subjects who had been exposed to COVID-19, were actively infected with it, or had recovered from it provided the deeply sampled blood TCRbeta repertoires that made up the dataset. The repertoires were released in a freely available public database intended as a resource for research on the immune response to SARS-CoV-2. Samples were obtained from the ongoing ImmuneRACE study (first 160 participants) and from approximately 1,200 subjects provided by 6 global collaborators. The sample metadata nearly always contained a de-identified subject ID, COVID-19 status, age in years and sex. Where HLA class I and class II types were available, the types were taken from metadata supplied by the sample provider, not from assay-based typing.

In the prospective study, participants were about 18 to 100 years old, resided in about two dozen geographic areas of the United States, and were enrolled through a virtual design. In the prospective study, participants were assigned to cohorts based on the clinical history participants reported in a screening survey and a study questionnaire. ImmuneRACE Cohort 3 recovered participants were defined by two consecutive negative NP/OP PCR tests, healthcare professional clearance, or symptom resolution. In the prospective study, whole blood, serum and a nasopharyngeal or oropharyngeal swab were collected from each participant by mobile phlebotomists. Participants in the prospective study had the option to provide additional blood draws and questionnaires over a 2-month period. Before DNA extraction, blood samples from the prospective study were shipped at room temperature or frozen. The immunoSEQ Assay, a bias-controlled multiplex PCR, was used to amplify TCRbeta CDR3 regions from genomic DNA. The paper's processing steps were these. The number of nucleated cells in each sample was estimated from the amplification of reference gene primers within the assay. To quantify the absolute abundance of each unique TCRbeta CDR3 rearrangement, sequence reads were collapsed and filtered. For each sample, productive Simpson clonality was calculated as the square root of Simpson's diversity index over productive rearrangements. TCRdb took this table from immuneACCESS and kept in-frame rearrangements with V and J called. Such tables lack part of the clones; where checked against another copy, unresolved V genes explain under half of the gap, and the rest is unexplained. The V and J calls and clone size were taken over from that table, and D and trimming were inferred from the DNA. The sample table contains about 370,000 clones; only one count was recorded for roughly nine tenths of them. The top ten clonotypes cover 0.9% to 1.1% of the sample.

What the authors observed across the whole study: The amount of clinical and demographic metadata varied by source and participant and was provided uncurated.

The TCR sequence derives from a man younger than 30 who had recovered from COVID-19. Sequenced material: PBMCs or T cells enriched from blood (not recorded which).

The nucleotides read TGCGCCAGCAGCGAGGGACAGGGGGTAGGTGGCTACACCTTC. Its product reads: CASSEGQGVGGYTF. This chain joins TRBV5-1 to TRBJ1-2, with TRBD1 identical over 11 junction bases. The germline V and J ends show losses of 4 bases and 7 bases respectively, and no gene match explains 6 bases of the junction. CDR1 and CDR2, looked up from the germline V gene, are SGHRS and YFSETQ. From its cysteine to its phenylalanine, the CDR3 spans 14 amino acids. The CDR3 DNA has 42 bases and is translated from base 1.